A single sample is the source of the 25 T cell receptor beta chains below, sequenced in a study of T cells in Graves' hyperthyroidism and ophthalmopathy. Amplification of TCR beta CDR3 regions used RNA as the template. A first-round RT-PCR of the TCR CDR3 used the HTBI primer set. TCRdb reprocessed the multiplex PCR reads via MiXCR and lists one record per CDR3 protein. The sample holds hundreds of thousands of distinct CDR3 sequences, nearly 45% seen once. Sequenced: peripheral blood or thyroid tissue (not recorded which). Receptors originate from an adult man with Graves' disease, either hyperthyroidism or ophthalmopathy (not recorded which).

The CDR3 spells CASGFGTQETQYF. The CDR3 DNA follows: TGTGCTAGTGGTTTCGGGACACAAGAGACCCAGTACTTC. The rearrangement links TRBV12-5 to TRBJ2-5; tentative D call: TRBD1 (6 bases). CDR1 and CDR2 (germline): LGHNT, FRNRAP. The CDR3 is 13 residues long. V was trimmed by 3 bases and J by 2 bases, leaving 7 bases between them.

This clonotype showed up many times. The CDR3 loop is CARGSNDYGYTF. CDR3 DNA: TGTGCCAGGGGCAGTAACGACTATGGCTACACCTTC. The gene calls are TRBV25-1 and TRBJ1-2; D unclear. CDR3 length equals 12 residues. The V gene's germline CDR1 is MGHDK and CDR2 SYGVNS. Trimming left V 9 bases short and J 3 bases short, with 11 bases between.

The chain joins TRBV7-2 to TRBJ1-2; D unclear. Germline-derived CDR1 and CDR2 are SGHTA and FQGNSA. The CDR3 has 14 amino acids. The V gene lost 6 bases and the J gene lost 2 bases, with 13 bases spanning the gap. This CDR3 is CASSIEPENYGYTF. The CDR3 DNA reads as TGTGCCAGCAGTATCGAGCCCGAAAACTATGGCTACACCTTC.

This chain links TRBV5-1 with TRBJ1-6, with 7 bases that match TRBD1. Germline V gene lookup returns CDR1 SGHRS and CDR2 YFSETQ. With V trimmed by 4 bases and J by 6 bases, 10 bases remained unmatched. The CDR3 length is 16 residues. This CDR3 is CASSAIQGVGNSPLHF. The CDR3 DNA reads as TGCGCCAGCAGCGCAATTCAGGGGGTTGGTAATTCACCCCTCCACTTT.

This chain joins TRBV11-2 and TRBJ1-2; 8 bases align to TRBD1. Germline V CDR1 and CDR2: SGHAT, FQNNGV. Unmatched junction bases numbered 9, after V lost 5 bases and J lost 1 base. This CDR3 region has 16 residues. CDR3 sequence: CASSQSGTGNNYGYTF. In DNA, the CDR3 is TGTGCCAGCAGCCAAAGTGGGACAGGAAATAACTATGGCTACACCTTC.

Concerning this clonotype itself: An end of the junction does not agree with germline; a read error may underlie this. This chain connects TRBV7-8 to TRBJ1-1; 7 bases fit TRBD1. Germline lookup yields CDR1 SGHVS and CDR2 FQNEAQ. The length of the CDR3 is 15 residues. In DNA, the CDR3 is TGTGCCAGCAGCTTCAACAGGGGTATGAACTCTGAAGCTTTCTTT. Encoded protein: CASSFNRGMNSEAFF.

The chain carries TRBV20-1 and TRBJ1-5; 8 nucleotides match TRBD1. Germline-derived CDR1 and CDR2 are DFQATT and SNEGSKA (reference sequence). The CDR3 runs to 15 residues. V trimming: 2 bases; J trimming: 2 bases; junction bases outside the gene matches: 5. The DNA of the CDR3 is TGCAGTGCTAGACAGGGGGCGTTGCGCAATCAGCCCCAGCATTTT. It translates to CSARQGALRNQPQHF.

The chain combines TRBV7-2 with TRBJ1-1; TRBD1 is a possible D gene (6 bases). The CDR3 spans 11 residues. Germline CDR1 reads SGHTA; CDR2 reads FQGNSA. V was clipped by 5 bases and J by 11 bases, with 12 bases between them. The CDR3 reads CASSPATGAFF. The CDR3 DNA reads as TGTGCCAGCAGCCCTGCGACAGGTGCTTTCTTT.

The CDR3: CASSFRDTTYEQYF. The CDR3 nucleotides read TGTGCCAGCAGCTTCCGGGACACCACCTACGAGCAGTACTTC. The chain employs TRBV7-9 and TRBJ2-7; possible D gene TRBD1, 6 bases. The CDR3 sequence is 14 residues long. CDR1 is SEHNR, CDR2 FQNEAQ, per germline (reference sequence). With 3 bases removed from V and 2 bases from J, the gap between germline ends came to 11 bases.

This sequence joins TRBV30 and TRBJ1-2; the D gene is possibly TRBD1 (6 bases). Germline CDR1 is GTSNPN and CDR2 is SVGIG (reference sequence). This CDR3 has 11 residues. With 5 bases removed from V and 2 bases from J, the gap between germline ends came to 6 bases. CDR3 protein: CAWDRNYGYTF. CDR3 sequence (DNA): TGTGCCTGGGACAGGAACTATGGCTACACCTTC.

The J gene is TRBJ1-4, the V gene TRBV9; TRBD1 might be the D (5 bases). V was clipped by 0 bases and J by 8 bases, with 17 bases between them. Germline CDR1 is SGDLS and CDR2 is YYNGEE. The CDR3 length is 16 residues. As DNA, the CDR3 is TGTGCCAGCAGCGTAGCTACTGGGGGTCTGGGAGAAAAACTGTTTTTT. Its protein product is CASSVATGGLGEKLFF.

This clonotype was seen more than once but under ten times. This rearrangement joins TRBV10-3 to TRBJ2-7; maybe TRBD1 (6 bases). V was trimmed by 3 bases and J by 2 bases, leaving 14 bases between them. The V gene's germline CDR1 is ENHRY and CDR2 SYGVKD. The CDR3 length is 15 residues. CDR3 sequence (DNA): TGTGCCATCAGTGAACAGCAGGGGTTCCCCTACGAGCAGTACTTC. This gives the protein CAISEQQGFPYEQYF.

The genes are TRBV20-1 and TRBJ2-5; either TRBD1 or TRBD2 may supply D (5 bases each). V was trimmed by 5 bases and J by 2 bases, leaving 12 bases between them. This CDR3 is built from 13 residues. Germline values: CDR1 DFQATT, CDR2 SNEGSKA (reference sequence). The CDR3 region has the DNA TGCAGTGCTGAGGGCAACAGGCAAGAGACCCAGTACTTC. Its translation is CSAEGNRQETQYF.

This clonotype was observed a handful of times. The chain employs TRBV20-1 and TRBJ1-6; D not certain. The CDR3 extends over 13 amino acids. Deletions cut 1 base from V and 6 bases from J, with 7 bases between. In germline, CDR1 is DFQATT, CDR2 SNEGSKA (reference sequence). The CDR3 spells CSARGASNSPLHF. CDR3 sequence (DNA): TGCAGTGCTAGAGGGGCTTCTAATTCACCCCTCCACTTT.

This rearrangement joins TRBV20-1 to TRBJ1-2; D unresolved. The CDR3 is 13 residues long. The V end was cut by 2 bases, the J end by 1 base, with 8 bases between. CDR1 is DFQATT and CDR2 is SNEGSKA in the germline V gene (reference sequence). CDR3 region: CSARLQNNYGYTF. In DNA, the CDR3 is TGCAGTGCTAGATTACAGAATAACTATGGCTACACCTTC.

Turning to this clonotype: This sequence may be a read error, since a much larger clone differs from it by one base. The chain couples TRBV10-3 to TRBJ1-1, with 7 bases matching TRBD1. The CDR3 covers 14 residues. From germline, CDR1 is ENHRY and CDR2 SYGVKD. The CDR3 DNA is TGTGCCATCGGGACAGTTTTCATGAACACTGGAGCTTTCTTT. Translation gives CAIGTVFMNTGAFF.

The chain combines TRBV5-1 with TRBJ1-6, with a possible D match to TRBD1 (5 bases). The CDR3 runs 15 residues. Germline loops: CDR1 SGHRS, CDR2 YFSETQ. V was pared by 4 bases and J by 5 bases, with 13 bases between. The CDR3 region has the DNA TGCGCCAGCAGCCAAGGAGACAGAGATAATTCACCCCTCCACTTT. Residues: CASSQGDRDNSPLHF.

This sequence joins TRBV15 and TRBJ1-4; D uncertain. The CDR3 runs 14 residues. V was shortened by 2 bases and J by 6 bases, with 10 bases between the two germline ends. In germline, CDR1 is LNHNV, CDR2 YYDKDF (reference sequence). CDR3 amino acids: CATSRQAKDEKLFF. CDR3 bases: TGTGCCACCAGCAGACAGGCGAAAGATGAAAAACTGTTTTTT. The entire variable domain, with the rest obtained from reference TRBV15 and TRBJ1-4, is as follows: DAMVIQNPRYQVTQFGKPVTLSCSQTLNHNVMYWYQQKSSQAPKLLFHYYDKDFNNEADTPDNFQSRRPNTSFCFLDIRSPGLGDTAMYLCATSRQAKDEKLFFGSGTQLSVL.

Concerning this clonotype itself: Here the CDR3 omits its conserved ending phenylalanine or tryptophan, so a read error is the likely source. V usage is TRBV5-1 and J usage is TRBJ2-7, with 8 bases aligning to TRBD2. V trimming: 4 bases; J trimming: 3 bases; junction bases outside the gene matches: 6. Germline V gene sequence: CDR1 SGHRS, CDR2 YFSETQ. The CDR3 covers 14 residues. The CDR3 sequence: CASSLEGLGYEQYC. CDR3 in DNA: TGCGCCAGCAGCCTAGAGGGACTAGGCTACGAGCAGTACTGC.

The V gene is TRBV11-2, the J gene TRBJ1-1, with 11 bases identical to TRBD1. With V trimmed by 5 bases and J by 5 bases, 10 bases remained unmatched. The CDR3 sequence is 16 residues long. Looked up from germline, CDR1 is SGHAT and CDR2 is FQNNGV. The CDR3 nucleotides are TGTGCCAGCAGCAGCTGGACAGGGGGCAAGAGGACTGAAGCTTTCTTT. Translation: CASSSWTGGKRTEAFF.

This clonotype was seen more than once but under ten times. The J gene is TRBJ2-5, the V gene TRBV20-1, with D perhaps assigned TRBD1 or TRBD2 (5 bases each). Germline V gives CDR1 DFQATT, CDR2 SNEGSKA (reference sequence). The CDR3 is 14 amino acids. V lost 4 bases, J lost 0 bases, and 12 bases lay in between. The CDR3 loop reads CSATPGPYQETQYF. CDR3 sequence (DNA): TGCAGTGCTACTCCGGGGCCATACCAAGAGACCCAGTACTTC.

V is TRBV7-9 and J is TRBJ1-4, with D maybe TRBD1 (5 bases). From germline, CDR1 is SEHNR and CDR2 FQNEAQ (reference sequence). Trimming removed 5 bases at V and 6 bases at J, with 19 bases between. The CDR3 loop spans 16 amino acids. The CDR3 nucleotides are TGTGCCAGCAGCGCCAGAGGGGCCAGGGTTGATGAAAAACTGTTTTTT. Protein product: CASSARGARVDEKLFF. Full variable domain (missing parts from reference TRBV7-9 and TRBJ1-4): DTGVSQNPRHKITKRGQNVTFRCDPISEHNRLYWYRQTLGQGPEFLTYFQNEAQLEKSRLLSDRFSAERPKGSFSTLEIQRTEQGDSAMYLCASSARGARVDEKLFFGSGTQLSVL.

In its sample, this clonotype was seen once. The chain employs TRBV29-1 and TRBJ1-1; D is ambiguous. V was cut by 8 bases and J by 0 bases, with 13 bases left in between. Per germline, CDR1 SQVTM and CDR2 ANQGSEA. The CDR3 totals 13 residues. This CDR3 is CSLTVALNTEAFF. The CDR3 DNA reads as TGCAGCTTAACGGTCGCGCTGAACACTGAAGCTTTCTTT.

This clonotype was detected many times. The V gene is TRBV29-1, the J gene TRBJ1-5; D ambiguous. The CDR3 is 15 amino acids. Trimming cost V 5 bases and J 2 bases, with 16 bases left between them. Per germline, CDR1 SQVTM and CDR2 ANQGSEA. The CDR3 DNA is TGCAGCGTTAGGGTAGAAGGGTTCGGCAATCAGCCCCAGCATTTT. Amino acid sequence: CSVRVEGFGNQPQHF.

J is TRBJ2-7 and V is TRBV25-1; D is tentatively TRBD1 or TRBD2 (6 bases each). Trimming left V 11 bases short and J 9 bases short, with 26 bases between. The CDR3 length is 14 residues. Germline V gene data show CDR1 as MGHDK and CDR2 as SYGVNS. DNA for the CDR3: TGTGCCGCCCCCCCCGGGGGCCAAGAGGATCTGCAGTACTTC. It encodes CAAPPGGQEDLQYF.